Described below is a single T cell receptor (beta chain) sequence and its context. Germline loops: CDR1 SGDLS, CDR2 YYNGEE. The V and J ends lost 3 bases and 6 bases respectively, with 6 bases between them. This CDR3 spans 11 amino acids. In the study's own analysis: Reference gene primer amplification yielded estimated nucleated cell counts. The repertoire was sequenced with immunoSEQ multiplex PCR; TCRdb's copy has only in-frame clones and lacks some. From that table come the V and J calls and clone size; the DNA was used to work out D and trimming. The data hold fewer than 200,000 clones, with around 84% observed a single time. This entry comes from a study of blood T cell repertoires in COVID-19.

The sample comprised peripheral blood. V usage is TRBV9 and J usage is TRBJ1-2; D remains ambiguous. This clonotype was obtained from a woman aged 50 to 60 with COVID-19, enrolled during active disease. CDR3 sequence reads: CASSGSHGYTF. The CDR3 DNA reads TGTGCCAGCAGCGGCAGTCATGGCTACACCTTC.